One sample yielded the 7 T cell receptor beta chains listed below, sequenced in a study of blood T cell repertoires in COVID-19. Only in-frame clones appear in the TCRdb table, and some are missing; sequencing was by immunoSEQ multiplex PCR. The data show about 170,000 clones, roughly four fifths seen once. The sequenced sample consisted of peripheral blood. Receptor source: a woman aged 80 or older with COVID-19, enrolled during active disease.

The CDR3 is CASSLRQGANTEAFF. The CDR3 coding sequence is TGTGCCAGCAGCTTACGCCAGGGGGCGAACACTGAAGCTTTCTTT. V gene TRBV7-2 combines with J gene TRBJ1-1; 8 bases align to TRBD1. Losses at the gene ends were 2 bases for V and 1 base for J; bases not matched to a gene: 3. The V gene's germline CDR1 is SGHTA and CDR2 FQGNSA. This CDR3 comprises 15 residues.

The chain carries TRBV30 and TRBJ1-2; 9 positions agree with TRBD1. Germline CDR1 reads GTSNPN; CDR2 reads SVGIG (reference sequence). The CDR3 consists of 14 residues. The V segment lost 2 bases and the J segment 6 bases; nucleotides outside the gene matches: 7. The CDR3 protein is CAWSLAGTGNGYTF. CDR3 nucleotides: TGTGCCTGGAGTTTGGCGGGGACAGGGAATGGCTACACCTTC.

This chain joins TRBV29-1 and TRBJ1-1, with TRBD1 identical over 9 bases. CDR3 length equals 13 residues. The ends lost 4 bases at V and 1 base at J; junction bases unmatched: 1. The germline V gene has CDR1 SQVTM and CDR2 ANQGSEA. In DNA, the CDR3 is TGCAGCGTTGGGGGACAGGGGAACACTGAAGCTTTCTTT. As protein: CSVGGQGNTEAFF.

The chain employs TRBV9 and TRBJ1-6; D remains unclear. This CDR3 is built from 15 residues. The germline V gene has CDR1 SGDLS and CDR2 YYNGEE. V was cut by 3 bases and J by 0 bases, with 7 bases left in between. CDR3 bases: TGTGCCAGCAGCGCCGGGAGCTCCTATAATTCACCCCTCCACTTT. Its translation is CASSAGSSYNSPLHF.

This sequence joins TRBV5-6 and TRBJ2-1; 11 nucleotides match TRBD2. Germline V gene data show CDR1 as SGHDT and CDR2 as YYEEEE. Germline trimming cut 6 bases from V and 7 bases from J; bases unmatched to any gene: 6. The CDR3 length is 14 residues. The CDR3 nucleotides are TGTGCCAGCACGTTGACTAGCGGGGCGAATGAGCAGTTCTTC. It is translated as CASTLTSGANEQFF.

The CDR3, as DNA: TGTGCCAGCAGTTATCAGGGATCCTACGAGCAGTACTTC. It codes for CASSYQGSYEQYF. V is TRBV6-5 and J is TRBJ2-7, with D possibly TRBD1 on 5 matching bases. The CDR3 is 13 residues long. Deletions cut 3 bases from V and 1 base from J, with 7 bases between. The germline V gene has CDR1 MNHEY and CDR2 SVGAGI.

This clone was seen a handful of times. In nucleotides, the CDR3 is TGTGCCAGCAGCTTGGTGTTCGAGGGCAAAGAGACCCAGTACTTC. It codes for CASSLVFEGKETQYF. The chain has TRBV7-9 and TRBJ2-5; D may be TRBD2 (5 bases). The CDR3 runs to 15 residues. V lost 3 bases and J lost 3, with 14 bases in between. Germline V CDR1 and CDR2: SEHNR, FQNEAQ (reference sequence).